This T cell receptor beta chain was documented in a study of early T cells in non-severe SARS-CoV-2 infection. TCRdb ran MiXCR on the 5' RACE reads and lists one entry per CDR3 protein. The sample has tens of thousands of distinct CDR3 sequences; 14% to 15% are singletons. This clonotype was picked up many times. Germline V CDR1 and CDR2: SEHNR, FQNEAQ (reference sequence). The CDR3 totals 17 residues. V lost 5 bases, J lost 7 bases, and 16 bases stayed unmatched. The TCR was taken from an adult who was a healthcare worker with PCR-confirmed SARS-CoV-2 infection or an uninfected control (not recorded which). The rearrangement uses TRBV7-9 and TRBJ2-5; 10 positions agree with TRBD2. The sample was whole blood, taken at baseline. CDR3 in DNA: TGTGCCAGCAGCACCCACGAGCGGGAGGGCCAGATGTCGACCCAGTACTTC. As protein: CASSTHEREGQMSTQYF.